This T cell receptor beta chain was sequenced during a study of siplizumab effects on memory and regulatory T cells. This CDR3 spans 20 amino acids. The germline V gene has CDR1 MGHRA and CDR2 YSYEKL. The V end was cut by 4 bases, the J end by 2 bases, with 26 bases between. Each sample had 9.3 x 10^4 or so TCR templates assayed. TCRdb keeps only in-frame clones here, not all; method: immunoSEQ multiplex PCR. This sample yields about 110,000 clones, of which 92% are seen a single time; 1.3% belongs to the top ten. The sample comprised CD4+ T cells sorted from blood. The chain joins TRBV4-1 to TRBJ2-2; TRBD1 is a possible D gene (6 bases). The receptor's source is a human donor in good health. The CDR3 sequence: CASSPEKVGGTTENTGELFF. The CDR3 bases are TGCGCCAGCAGCCCTGAGAAGGTAGGGGGAACTACTGAAAACACCGGGGAGCTGTTTTTT.